This TCR beta chain is drawn from a study of blood T cell repertoires in COVID-19. Data came from immunoSEQ multiplex PCR; TCRdb stores just in-frame clones and leaves some out. The sample includes about 230,000 clones, more than 80% seen only once; the top ten take approximately 2.5%. Germline lookup yields CDR1 SGHTA and CDR2 FQGNSA. The germline V and J ends were trimmed by 2 bases and 0 bases, with 10 bases remaining between them. The CDR3 sequence is 15 residues long. This clonotype was obtained from a man aged 25 to 40 with COVID-19, enrolled during active disease. What was sequenced was peripheral blood. The chain employs TRBV7-2 and TRBJ1-1; D is undetermined. The CDR3 DNA sequence: TGTGCCAGCAGCTTACTTAACCAGATGAACACTGAAGCTTTCTTT. Its protein is CASSLLNQMNTEAFF. Drawing the rest from reference TRBV7-2 and TRBJ1-1, the complete variable domain is GAGVSQSPSNKVTEKGKDVELRCDPISGHTALYWYRQSLGQGLEFLIYFQGNSAPDKSGLPSDRFSAERTGGSVSTLTIQRTQQEDSAVYLCASSLLNQMNTEAFFGQGTRLTVV.